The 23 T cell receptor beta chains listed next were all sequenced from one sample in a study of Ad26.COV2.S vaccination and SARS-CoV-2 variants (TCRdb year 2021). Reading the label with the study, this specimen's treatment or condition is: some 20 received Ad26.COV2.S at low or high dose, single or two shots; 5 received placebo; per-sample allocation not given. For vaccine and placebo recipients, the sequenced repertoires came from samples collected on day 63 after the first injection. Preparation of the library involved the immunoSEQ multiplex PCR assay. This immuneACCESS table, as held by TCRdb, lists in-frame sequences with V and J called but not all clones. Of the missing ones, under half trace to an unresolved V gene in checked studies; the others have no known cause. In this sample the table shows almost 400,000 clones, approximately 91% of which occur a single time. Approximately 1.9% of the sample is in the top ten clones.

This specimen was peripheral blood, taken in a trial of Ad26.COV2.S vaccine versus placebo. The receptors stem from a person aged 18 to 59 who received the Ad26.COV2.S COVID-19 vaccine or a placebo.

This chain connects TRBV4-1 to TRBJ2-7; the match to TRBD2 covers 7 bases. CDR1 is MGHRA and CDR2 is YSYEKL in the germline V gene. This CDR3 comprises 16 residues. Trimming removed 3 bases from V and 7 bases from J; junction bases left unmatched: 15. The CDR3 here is CASSQAPLAVSREQYF. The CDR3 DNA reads TGCGCCAGCAGCCAGGCCCCGCTAGCGGTGTCAAGAGAGCAGTACTTC.

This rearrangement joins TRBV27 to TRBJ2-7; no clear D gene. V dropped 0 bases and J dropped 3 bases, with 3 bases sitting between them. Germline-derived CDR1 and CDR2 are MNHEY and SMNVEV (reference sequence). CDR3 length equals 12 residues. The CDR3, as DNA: TGTGCCAGCAGTTTATCCTTCTACGAGCAGTACTTC. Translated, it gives CASSLSFYEQYF.

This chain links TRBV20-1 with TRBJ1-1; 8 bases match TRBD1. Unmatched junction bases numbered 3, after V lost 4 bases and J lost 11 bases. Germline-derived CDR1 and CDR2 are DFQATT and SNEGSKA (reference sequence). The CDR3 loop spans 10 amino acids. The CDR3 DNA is TGCAGTGCTAAGACAGGGGATGCTTTCTTT. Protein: CSAKTGDAFF.

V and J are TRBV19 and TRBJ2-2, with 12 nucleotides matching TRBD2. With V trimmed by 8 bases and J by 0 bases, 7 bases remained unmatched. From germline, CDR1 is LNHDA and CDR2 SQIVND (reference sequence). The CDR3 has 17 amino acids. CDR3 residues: CASRGLAGSANTGELFF. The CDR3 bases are TGTGCCAGTCGGGGACTAGCGGGCTCCGCGAACACCGGGGAGCTGTTTTTT.

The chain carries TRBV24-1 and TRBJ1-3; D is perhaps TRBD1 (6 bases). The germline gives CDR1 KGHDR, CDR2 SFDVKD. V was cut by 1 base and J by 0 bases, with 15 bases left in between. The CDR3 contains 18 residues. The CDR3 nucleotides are TGTGCCACCAGTGATTTCGGGGGGGCAAGCCTCTCTGGAAACACCATATATTTT. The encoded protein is CATSDFGGASLSGNTIYF.

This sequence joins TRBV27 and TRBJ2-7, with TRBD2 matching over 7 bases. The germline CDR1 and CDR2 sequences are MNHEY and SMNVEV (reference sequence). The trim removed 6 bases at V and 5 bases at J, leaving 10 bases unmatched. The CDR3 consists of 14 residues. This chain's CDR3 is CASRVGLERDEQYF. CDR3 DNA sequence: TGTGCCAGCAGGGTAGGACTAGAGAGGGACGAGCAGTACTTC.

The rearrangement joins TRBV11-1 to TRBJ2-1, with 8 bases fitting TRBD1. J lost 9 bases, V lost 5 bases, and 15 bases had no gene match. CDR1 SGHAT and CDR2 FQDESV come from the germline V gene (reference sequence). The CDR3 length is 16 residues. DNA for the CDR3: TGTGCCAGCAGCCACCGTGTCAGACAGGGGAAGGGTGAGCAGTTCTTC. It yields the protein CASSHRVRQGKGEQFF.

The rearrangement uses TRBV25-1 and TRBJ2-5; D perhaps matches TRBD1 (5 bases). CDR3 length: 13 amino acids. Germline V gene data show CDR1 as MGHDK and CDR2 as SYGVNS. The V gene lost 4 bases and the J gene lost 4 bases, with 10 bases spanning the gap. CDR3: CASSGPGLETQYF. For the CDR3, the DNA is TGTGCCAGCAGTGGACCAGGGCTAGAGACCCAGTACTTC.

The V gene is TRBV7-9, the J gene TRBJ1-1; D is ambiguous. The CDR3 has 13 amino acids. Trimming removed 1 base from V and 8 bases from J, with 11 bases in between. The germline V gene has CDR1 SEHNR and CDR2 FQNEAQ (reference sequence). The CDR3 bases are TGTGCCAGCAGCTTAGGTGGCACTGAAGAAGCTTTCTTT. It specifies CASSLGGTEEAFF.

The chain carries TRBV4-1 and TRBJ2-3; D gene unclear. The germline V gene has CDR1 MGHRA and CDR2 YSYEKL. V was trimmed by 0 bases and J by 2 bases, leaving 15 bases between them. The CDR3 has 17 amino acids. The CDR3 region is CASSQDSEREPTDTQYF. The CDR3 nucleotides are TGCGCCAGCAGCCAAGATTCCGAGCGAGAACCCACAGATACGCAGTATTTT.

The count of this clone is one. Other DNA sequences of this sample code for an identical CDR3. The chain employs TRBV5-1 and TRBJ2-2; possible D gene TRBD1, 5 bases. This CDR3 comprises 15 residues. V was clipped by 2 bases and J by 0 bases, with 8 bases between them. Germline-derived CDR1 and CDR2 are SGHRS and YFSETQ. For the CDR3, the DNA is TGCGCCAGCAGCTTAAGGGGCGCGAACACCGGGGAGCTGTTTTTT. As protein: CASSLRGANTGELFF.

The CDR3 here is CASSLALGTQYF. In DNA form, the CDR3 reads TGTGCCAGCAGCCTAGCTTTGGGGACCCAGTACTTC. The V gene is TRBV3-1 (or the pseudogene TRBV3-2), the J gene TRBJ2-5; D gene ambiguous. CDR3 size: 12 residues. The V gene lost 4 bases and the J gene lost 7 bases, with 10 bases spanning the gap. Germline CDR1 LGHDT, CDR2 YNNKEL (reference sequence).

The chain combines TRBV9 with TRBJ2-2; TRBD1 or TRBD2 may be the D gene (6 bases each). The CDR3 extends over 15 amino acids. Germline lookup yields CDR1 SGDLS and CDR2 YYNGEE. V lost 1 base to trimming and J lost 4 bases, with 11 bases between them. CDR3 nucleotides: TGTGCCAGCAGCGTAAGGGGGGCGGTCACCGGGGAGCTGTTTTTT. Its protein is CASSVRGAVTGELFF.

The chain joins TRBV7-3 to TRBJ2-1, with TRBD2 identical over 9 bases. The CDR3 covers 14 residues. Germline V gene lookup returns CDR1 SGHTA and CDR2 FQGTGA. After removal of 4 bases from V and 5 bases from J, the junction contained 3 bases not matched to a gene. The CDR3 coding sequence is TGTGCCAGCAGCTCGGGACTAGCCGACAATGAGCAGTTCTTC. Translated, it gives CASSSGLADNEQFF.

CDR3 sequence: CASSYNEHNEQFF. CDR3 DNA sequence: TGTGCCAGCAGTTACAACGAGCACAATGAGCAGTTCTTC. The V and J genes are TRBV6-5 and TRBJ2-1; D is undetermined. The CDR3 has 13 amino acids. V lost 2 bases, J lost 5 bases, and 7 bases lay in between. Germline V CDR1 and CDR2: MNHEY, SVGAGI.

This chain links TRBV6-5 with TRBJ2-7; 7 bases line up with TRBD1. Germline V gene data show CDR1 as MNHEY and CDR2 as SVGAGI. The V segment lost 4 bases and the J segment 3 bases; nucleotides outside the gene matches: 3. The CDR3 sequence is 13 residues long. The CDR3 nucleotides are TGTGCCAGCAGTTCCGGACAGGTCTACGAGCAGTACTTC. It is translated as CASSSGQVYEQYF.

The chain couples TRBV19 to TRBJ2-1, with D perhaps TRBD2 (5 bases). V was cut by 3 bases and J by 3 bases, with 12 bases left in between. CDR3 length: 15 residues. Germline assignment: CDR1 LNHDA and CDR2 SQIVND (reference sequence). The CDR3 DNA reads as TGTGCCAGTAGTATTAACGGGATAATCTACAATGAGCAGTTCTTC. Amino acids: CASSINGIIYNEQFF.

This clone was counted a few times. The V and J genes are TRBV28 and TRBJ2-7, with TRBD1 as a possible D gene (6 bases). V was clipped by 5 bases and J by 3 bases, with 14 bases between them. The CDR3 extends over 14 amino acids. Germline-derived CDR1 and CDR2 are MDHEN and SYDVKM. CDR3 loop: CASSPGWGLYEQYF. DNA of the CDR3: TGTGCCAGCAGTCCCGGGTGGGGGCTCTACGAGCAGTACTTC. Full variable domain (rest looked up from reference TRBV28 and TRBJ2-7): DVKVTQSSRYLVKRTGEKVFLECVQDMDHENMFWYRQDPGLGLRLIYFSYDVKMKEKGDIPEGYSVSREKKERFSLILESASTNQTSMYLCASSPGWGLYEQYFGPGTRLTVT.

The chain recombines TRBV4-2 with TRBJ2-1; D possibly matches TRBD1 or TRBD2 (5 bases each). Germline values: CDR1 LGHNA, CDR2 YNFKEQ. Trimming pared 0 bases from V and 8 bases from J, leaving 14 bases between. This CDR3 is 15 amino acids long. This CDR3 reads CASSQEGHGIYEQFF. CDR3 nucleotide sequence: TGTGCCAGCAGCCAAGAGGGGCACGGGATCTATGAGCAGTTCTTC.

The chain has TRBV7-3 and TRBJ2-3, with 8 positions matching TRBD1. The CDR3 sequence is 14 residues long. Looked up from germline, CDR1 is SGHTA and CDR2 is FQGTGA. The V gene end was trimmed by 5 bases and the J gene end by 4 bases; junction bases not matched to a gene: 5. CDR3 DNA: TGTGCCAGCAGCCGATCAGGGGGCCCAGATACGCAGTATTTT. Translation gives CASSRSGGPDTQYF. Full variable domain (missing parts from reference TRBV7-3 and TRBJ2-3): GAGVSQTPSNKVTEKGKYVELRCDPISGHTALYWYRQSLGQGPEFLIYFQGTGAADDSGLPNDRFFAVRPEGSVSTLKIQRTERGDSAVYLCASSRSGGPDTQYFGPGTRLTVL.

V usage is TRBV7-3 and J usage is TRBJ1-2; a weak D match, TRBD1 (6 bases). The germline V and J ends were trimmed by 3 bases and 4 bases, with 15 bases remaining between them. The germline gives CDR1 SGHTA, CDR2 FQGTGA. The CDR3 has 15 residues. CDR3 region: CASSLGPLDSYGYTF. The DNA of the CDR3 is TGTGCCAGCAGCTTGGGGCCCCTGGACAGCTATGGCTACACCTTC.

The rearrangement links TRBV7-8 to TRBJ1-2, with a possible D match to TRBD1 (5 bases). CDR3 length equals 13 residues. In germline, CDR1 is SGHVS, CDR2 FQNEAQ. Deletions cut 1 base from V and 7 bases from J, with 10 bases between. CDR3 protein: CASSLDGGSGYTF. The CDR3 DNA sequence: TGTGCCAGCAGCTTAGATGGGGGATCTGGCTACACCTTC.

CDR3 protein: CASSQDQGSGNTIYF. The DNA for the CDR3 is TGTGCCAGCAGCCAAGACCAGGGGTCTGGAAACACCATATATTTT. This chain joins TRBV4-2 and TRBJ1-3; D might be TRBD1 (6 bases). The CDR3 runs to 15 residues. V lost 0 bases, J lost 1 base, and 7 bases lay in between. Per the germline V gene, CDR1 is LGHNA and CDR2 is YNFKEQ.